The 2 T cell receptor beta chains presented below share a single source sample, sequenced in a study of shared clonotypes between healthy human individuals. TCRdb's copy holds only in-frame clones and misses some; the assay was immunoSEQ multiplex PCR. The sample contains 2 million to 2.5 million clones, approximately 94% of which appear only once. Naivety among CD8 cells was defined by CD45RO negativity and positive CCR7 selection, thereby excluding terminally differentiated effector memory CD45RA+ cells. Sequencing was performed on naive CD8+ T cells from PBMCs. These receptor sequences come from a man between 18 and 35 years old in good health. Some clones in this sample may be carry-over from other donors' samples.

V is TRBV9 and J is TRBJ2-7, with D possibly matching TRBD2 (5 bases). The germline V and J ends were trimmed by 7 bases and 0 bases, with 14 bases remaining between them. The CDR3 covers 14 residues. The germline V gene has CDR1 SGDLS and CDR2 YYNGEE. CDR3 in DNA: TGTGCCAGCTCCCCAGGACTGGTCTCCTACGAGCAGTACTTC. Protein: CASSPGLVSYEQYF. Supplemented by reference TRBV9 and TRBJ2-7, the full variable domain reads DSGVTQTPKHLITATGQRVTLRCSPRSGDLSVYWYQQSLDQGLQFLIQYYNGEERAKGNILERFSAQQFPDLHSELNLSSLELGDSALYFCASSPGLVSYEQYFGPGTRLTVT.

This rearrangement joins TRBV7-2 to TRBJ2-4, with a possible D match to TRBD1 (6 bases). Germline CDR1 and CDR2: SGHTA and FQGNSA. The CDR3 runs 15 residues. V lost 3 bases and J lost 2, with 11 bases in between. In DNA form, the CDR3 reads TGTGCCAGCAGCTTTTTGAGGGGGTCCAAAAACATTCAGTACTTC. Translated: CASSFLRGSKNIQYF.